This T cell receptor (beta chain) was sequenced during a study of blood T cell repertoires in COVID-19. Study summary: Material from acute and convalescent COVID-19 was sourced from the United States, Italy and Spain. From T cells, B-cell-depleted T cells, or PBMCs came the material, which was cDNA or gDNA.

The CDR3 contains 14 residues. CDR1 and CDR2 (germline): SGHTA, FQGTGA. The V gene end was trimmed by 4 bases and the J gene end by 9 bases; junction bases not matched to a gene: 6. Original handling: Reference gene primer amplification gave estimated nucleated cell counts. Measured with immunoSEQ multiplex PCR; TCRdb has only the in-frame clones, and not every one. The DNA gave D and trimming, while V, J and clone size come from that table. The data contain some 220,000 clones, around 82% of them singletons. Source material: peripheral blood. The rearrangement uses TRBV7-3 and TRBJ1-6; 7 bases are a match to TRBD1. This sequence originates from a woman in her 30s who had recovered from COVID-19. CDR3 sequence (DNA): TGTGCCAGCAGCTCACAGGGGAGCGGTTCACCCCTCCACTTT. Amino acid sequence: CASSSQGSGSPLHF.